Listed here is a single T cell receptor beta chain. Its cognate antigen is unknown. The data are from a study of CD8 T cells in ankylosing spondylitis. TCRdb re-called the 5' RACE reads with MiXCR, one entry per CDR3 protein. Here the sample spans some 300,000 distinct CDR3 sequences, around 21% being singletons. With 8 bases removed from V and 3 bases from J, the gap between germline ends came to 11 bases. Germline V lookup: CDR1 ENHRY, CDR2 SYGVKD. The CDR3 has 13 residues. The study's findings and limits: Within ankylosing spondylitis blood, a TCR beta motif made up of seven to nine highly homologous variants appeared to be characteristic.

The sequenced material came from blood, either unsorted or a sorted T cell fraction (not recorded which). This clonotype originated in a female donor with ankylosing spondylitis or in good health (not recorded which). The J gene is TRBJ2-1, the V gene TRBV10-3; unclear D gene. CDR3 residues: CAIAGGNYNEQFF. In DNA form, the CDR3 reads TGTGCCATCGCCGGCGGCAACTACAATGAGCAGTTCTTC.